This TCR beta chain was identified in a study of cytomegalovirus exposure and HLA in healthy donors. Study results and caveats: TCR beta chains numbering 164 were designated cytomegalovirus-associated. Being productive about 90% or about 30% of the time was typical of most TCR beta V segments in an earlier analysis.

With regard to this clone: Its cognate antigen is unknown.

The PCR employed 60 Vbeta primers together with 13 Jbeta primers. The data were produced by immunoSEQ multiplex PCR, yet TCRdb's version contains in-frame clones alone and is incomplete. The table records some 200,000 clones, roughly four fifths of them present only once. The V and J ends lost 6 bases and 1 base, in that order; junction bases with no gene match: 5. Germline assignment: CDR1 SGHTA and CDR2 FQGNSA. CDR3 length: 16 amino acids. The sample taken for sequencing was PBMCs. This sequence was found in a boy aged 2 to 10 in good health and CMV-seronegative. This chain links TRBV7-2 with TRBJ2-1; TRBD2 matches 11 bases. The CDR3 DNA is TGTGCCAGCAGTCCCCTAGCGGGGGGTTCCTACAATGAGCAGTTCTTC. Encoded protein: CASSPLAGGSYNEQFF.